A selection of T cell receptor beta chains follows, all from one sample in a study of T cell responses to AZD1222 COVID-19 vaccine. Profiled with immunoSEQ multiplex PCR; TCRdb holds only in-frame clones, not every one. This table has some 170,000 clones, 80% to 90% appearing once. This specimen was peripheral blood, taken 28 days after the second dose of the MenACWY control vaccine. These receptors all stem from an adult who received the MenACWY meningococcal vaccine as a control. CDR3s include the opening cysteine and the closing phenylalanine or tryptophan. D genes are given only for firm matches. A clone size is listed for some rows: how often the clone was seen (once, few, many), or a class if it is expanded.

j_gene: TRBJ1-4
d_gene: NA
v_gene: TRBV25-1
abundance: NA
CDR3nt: TGTGCCAGCAGCCTTAACAGGGATGAGGAAAAACTGTTTTTT
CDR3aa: CASSLNRDEEKLFF

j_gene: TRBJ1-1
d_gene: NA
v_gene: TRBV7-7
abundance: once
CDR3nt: TGTGCCAGCAGCTTCTCAGAGAACACTGAAGCTTTCTTT
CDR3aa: CASSFSENTEAFF

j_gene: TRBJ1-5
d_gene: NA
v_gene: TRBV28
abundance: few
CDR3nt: TGTGCCAGCAGTTCCTCCCTAGGGGATCAGCCCCAGCATTTT
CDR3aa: CASSSSLGDQPQHF

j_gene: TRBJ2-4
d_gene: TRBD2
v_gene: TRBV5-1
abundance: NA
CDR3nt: TGCGCCAGCAGCATGGTAGCGGGAGTACTCGGTGGGGACATTCAGTACTTC
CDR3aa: CASSMVAGVLGGDIQYF

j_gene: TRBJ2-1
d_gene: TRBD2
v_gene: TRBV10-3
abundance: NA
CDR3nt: TGTGCCATCAGCACACCGACTAGCGGGACCAATGAGCAGTTCTTC
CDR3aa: CAISTPTSGTNEQFF

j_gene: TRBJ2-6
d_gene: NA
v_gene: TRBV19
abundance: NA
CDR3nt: TGTGCCAGTAGTATAGATCGCGTACCTGGGGCCAACGTCCTGACTTTC
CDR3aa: CASSIDRVPGANVLTF

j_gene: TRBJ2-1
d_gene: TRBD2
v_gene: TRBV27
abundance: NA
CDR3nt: TGTGCCAGCAGTTTATCCAGACTAGCGGGAGCCAATGAGCAGTTCTTC
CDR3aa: CASSLSRLAGANEQFF

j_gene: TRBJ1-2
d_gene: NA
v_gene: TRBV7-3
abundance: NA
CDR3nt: TGTGCCAGCAGCCCAGGGGATAGCTATGGCTACACCTTC
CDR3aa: CASSPGDSYGYTF

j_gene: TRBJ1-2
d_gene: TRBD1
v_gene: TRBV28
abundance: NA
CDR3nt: TGTGCCAGCAGTTTATGGGGACAGGGGACCTACACCTTC
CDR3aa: CASSLWGQGTYTF

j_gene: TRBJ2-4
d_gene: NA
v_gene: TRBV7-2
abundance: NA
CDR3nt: TGTGCCAGCAGCCTGCCAGGGAGCGGAAACATTCAGTACTTC
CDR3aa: CASSLPGSGNIQYF

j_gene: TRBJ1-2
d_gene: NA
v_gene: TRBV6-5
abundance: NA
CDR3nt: TGTGCCAGCAGCCGAGACCGGGTGCCGGGCGGCTACACCTTC
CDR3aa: CASSRDRVPGGYTF

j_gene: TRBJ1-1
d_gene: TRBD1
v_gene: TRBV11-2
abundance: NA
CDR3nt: TGTGCCAGCAGCTTAGGCCAGGGGGCAACTGAAGCTTTCTTT
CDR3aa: CASSLGQGATEAFF

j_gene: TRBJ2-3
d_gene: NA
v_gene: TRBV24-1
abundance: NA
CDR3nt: TGTGCCACCAGTGAAGGGGGTCGCACAGATACGCAGTATTTT
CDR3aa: CATSEGGRTDTQYF

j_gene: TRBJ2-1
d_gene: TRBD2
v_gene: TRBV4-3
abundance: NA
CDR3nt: TGCGCCAGCAGCCCACTTGGACTAGCGGGAGATGAGCAGTTCTTC
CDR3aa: CASSPLGLAGDEQFF

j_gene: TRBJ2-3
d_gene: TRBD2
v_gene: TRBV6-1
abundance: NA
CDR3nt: TGTGCCAGCAGTGAACCTAGGCAAAAGCGGGGGGAACTAAATACGCAGTATTTT
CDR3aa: CASSEPRQKRGELNTQYF

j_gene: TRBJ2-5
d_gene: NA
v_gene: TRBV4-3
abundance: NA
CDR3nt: TGCGCCAGCAGCCAGAACCCGGGCCAAGAGACCCAGTACTTC
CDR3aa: CASSQNPGQETQYF

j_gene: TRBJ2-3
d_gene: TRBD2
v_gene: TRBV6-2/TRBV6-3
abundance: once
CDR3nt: TGTGCCAGCAGTTACCCTAGCGGGCGAACCCGAATCACAGATACGCAGTATTTT
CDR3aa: CASSYPSGRTRITDTQYF

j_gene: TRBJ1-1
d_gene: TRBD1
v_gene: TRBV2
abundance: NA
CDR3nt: TGTGCCAGCAGTGAAAGGACAGGGACCACTGAAGCTTTCTTT
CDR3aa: CASSERTGTTEAFF

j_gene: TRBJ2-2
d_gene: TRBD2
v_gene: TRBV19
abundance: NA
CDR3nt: TGTGCCAGTAGGAGTACAGCGGGAGTAGGGACCGGGGAGCTGTTTTTT
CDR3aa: CASRSTAGVGTGELFF

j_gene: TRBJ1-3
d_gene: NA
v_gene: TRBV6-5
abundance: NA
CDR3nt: TGTGCCAGCAGTTACCTCGGGCCGAGCTCTGGAAACACCATATATTTT
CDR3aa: CASSYLGPSSGNTIYF